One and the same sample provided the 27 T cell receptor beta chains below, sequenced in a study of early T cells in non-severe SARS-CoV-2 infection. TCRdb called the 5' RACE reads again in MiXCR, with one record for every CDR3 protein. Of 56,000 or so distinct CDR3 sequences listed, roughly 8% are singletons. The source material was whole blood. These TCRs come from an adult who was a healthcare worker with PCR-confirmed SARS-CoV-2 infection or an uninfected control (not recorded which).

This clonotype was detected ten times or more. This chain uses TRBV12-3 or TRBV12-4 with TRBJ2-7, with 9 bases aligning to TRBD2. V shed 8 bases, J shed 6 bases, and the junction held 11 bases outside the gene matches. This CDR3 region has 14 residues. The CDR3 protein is CASQATSGLIEQYF. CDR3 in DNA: TGTGCCAGCCAGGCCACTAGCGGGTTGATCGAGCAGTACTTC.

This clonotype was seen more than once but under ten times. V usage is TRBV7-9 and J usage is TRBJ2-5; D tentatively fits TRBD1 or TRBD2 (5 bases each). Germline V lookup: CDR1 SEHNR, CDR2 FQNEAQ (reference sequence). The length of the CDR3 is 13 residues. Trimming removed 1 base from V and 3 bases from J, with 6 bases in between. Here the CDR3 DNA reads TGTGCCAGCAGCTTAGGAGGGGAAGAGACCCAGTACTTC. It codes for CASSLGGEETQYF.

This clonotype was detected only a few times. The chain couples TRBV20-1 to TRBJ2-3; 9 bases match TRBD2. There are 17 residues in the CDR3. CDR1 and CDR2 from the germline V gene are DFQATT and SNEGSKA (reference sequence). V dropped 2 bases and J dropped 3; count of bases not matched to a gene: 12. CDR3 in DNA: TGCAGTGCTAGAAGACAGGGTCTAGCGGGAAGGACAGATACGCAGTATTTT. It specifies CSARRQGLAGRTDTQYF.

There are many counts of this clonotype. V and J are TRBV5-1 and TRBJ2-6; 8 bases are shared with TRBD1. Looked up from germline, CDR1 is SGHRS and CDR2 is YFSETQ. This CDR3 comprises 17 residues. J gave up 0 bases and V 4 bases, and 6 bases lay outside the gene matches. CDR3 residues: CASSQTGAISGANVLTF. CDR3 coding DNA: TGCGCCAGCAGCCAGACAGGGGCCATCTCTGGGGCCAACGTCCTGACTTTC.

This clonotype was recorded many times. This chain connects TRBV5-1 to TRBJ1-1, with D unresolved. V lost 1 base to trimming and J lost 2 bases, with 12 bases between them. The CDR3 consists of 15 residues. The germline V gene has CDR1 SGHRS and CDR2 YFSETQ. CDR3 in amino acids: CASSLNGELNTEAFF. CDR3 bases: TGCGCCAGCAGCTTGAACGGAGAGCTCAACACTGAAGCTTTCTTT.

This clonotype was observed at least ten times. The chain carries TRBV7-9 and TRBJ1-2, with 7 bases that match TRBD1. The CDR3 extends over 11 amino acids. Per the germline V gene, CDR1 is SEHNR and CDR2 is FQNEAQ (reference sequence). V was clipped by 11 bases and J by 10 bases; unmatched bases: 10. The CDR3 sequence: CAGQGGQDYTF. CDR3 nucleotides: TGTGCCGGCCAGGGGGGCCAAGACTACACCTTC.

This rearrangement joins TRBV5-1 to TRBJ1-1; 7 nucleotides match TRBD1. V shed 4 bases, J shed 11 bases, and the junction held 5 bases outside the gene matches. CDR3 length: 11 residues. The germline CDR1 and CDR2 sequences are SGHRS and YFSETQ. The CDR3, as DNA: TGCGCCAGCAGCCTAACAGGGGAGGCTTTCTTT. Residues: CASSLTGEAFF.

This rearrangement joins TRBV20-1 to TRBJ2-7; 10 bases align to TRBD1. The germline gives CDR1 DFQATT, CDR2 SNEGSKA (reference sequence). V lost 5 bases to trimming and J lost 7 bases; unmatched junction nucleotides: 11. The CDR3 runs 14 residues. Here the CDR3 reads CSALPGQGRPEQYF. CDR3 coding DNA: TGCAGTGCTTTGCCGGGACAGGGGCGCCCTGAGCAGTACTTC.

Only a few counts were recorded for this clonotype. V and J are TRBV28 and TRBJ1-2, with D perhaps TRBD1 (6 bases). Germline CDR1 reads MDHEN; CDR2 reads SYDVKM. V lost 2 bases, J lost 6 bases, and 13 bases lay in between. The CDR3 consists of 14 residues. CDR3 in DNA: TGTGCCAGCAGTTTAGGGGGCACGTCGCATGGCTACACCTTC. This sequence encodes CASSLGGTSHGYTF.

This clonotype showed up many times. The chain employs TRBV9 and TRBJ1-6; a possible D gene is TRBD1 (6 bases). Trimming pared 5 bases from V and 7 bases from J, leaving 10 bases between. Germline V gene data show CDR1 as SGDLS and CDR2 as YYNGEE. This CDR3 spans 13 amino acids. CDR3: CASRTGGNSPLHF. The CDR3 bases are TGTGCCAGCAGGACAGGAGGCAATTCACCCCTCCACTTT.

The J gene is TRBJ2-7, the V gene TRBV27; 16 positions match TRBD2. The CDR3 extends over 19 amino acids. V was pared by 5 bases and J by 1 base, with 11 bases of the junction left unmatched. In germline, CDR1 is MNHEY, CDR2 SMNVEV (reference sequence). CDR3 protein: CASSGTGTSGGARSYEQYF. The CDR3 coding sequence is TGTGCCAGCAGTGGTACCGGGACTAGCGGGGGGGCGAGGTCCTACGAGCAGTACTTC.

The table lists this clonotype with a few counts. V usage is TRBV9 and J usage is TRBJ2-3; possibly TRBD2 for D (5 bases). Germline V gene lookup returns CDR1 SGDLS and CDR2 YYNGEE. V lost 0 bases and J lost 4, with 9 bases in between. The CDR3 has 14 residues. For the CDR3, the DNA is TGTGCCAGCAGCGTAGCAGCGGACGCAGATACGCAGTATTTT. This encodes CASSVAADADTQYF.

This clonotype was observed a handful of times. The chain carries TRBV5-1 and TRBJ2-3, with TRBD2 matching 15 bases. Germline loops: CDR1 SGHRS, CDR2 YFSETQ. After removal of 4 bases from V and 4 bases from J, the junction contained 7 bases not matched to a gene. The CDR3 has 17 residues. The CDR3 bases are TGCGCCAGCAGCCCCCTATGGACTAGCGGGGGGGCAGATACGCAGTATTTT. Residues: CASSPLWTSGGADTQYF.

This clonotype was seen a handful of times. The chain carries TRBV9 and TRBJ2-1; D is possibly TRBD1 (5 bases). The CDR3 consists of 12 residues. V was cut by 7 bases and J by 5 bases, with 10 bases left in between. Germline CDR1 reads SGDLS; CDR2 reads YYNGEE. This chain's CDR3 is CASGKGDNEQFF. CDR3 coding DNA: TGTGCCAGCGGGAAAGGGGACAATGAGCAGTTCTTC. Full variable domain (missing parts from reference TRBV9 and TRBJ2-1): DSGVTQTPKHLITATGQRVTLRCSPRSGDLSVYWYQQSLDQGLQFLIQYYNGEERAKGNILERFSAQQFPDLHSELNLSSLELGDSALYFCASGKGDNEQFFGPGTRLTVL.

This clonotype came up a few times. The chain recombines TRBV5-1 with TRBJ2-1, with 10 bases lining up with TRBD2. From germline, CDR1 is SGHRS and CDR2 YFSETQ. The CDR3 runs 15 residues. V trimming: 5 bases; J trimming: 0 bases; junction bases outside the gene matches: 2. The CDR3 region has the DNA TGCGCCAGCAGTTCTAGCGGGAGCTCCTACAATGAGCAGTTCTTC. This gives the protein CASSSSGSSYNEQFF.

CDR3 DNA sequence: TGCGCCAGCAGCTTCACTAGCGTGGGATACGAGCAGTACTTC. Translated, it gives CASSFTSVGYEQYF. The chain recombines TRBV5-1 with TRBJ2-7, with 7 bases matching TRBD2. There are 14 residues in the CDR3. V trimming: 2 bases; J trimming: 4 bases; junction bases outside the gene matches: 6. Germline loops: CDR1 SGHRS, CDR2 YFSETQ.

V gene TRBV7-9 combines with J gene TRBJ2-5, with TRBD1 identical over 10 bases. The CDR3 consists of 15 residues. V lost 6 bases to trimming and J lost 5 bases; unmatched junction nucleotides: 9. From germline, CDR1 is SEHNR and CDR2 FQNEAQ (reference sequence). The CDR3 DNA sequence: TGTGCCAGCAGTTATGACAGGGGGCTGGTGGAGACCCAGTACTTC. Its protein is CASSYDRGLVETQYF.

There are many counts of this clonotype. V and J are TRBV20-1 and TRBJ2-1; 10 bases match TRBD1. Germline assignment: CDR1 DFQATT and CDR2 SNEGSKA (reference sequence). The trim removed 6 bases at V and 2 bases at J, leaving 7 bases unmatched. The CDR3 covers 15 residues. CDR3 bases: TGCAGTGCCCAACCCGGGACAGGGGCCTACAATGAGCAGTTCTTC. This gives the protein CSAQPGTGAYNEQFF.

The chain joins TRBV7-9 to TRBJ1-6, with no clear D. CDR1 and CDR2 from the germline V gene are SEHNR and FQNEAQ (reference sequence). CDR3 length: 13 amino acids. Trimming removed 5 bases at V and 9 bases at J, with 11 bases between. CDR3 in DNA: TGTGCCAGCAGCCCTTTTGGTGTTTCACCCCTCCACTTT. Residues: CASSPFGVSPLHF.

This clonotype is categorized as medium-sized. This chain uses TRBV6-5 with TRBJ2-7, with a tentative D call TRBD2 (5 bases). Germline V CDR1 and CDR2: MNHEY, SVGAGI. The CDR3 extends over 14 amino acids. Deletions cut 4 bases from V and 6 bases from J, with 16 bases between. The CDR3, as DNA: TGTGCCAGCAGTTCCGGGCCCTCGAGGGCCGAGCAGTACTTC. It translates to CASSSGPSRAEQYF.

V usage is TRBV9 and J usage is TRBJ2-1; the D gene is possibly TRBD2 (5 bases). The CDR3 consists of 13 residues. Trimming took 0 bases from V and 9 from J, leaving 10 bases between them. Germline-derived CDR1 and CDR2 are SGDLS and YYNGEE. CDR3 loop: CASSVGGRAEQFF. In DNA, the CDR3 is TGTGCCAGCAGCGTAGGAGGGCGGGCTGAGCAGTTCTTC.

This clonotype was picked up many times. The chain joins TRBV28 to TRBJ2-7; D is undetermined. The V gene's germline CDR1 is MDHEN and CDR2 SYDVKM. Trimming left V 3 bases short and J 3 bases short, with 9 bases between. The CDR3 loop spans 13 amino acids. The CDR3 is CASSLGAFYEQYF. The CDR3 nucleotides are TGTGCCAGCAGTTTGGGTGCCTTCTACGAGCAGTACTTC.

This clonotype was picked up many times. As DNA, the CDR3 is TGTGCCAGCAGTGCCCCCATCGCAGGGGGCAATCAGCCCCAGCATTTT. Residues: CASSAPIAGGNQPQHF. The chain employs TRBV6-1 and TRBJ1-5; a weak D match, TRBD1 (6 bases). This CDR3 has 16 amino acids. Between the trimmed V and J ends, which lost 4 bases and 2 bases, there was a span of 15 bases. Germline CDR1 and CDR2: MNHNS and SASEGT.

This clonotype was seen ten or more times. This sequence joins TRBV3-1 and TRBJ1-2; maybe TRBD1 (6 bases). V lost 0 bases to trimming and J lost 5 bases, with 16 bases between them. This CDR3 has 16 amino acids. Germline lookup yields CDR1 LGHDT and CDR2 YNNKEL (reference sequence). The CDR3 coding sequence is TGTGCCAGCAGCCAAGAGGGGACACTCCGACCTTATGGCTACACCTTC. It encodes CASSQEGTLRPYGYTF.

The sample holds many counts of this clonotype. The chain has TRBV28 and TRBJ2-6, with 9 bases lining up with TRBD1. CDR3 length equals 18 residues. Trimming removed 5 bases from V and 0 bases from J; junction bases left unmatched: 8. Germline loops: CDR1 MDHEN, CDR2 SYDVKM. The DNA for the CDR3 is TGTGCCAGCAGTCCCCCACAGGGGGCCACCTCTGGGGCCAACGTCCTGACTTTC. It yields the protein CASSPPQGATSGANVLTF.

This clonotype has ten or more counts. The CDR3, as DNA: TGTGCCAGCAGCTTAGAACTAGCGGGGACCTACGAGCAGTACTTC. Translating gives CASSLELAGTYEQYF. V is TRBV7-9 and J is TRBJ2-7; 10 nucleotides line up with TRBD2. Trimming removed 1 base from V and 2 bases from J; junction bases left unmatched: 2. Germline CDR1 is SEHNR and CDR2 is FQNEAQ (reference sequence). The CDR3 has 15 residues. The full variable domain, its missing parts supplied by reference TRBV7-9 and TRBJ2-7, is DTGVSQNPRHKITKRGQNVTFRCDPISEHNRLYWYRQTLGQGPEFLTYFQNEAQLEKSRLLSDRFSAERPKGSFSTLEIQRTEQGDSAMYLCASSLELAGTYEQYFGPGTRLTVT.

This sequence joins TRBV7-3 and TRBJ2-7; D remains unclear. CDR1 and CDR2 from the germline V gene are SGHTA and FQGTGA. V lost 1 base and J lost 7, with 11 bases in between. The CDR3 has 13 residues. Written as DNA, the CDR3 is TGTGCCAGCAGCTTAATGGACGGAAGGGAGCAGTACTTC. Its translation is CASSLMDGREQYF.